This T cell receptor beta chain was sequenced in a study of T cells in localized non-small cell lung cancer. Study-level results: The study found T cell clonality highest in uninvolved adjacent lung, above tumor. Longer overall survival was seen with higher T cell density measured in blood.

Produced via immunoSEQ multiplex PCR; TCRdb's table is partial and in-frame only. The sample carries 50,000 to 70,000 clones, approximately 90% recorded once. This CDR3 is built from 15 residues. Trimming left V 0 bases short and J 5 bases short, with 13 bases between. Looked up from germline, CDR1 is SGHRS and CDR2 is YFSETQ. A remark on this clone: Its antigen is still unknown.

This receptor was identified in a man between 40 and 70 years old with stage I lung adenocarcinoma. The specimen comprised peripheral blood, sampled before any cancer treatment. The rearrangement links TRBV5-1 to TRBJ2-3, with a weak D call TRBD1 (6 bases). CDR3 amino acids: CASSLAQGPGDTQYF. CDR3 DNA sequence: TGCGCCAGCAGCTTGGCACAGGGTCCGGGAGATACGCAGTATTTT.